Below, 10 T cell receptor beta chains from the same sample are listed, as sequenced in a study of T cells in Graves' hyperthyroidism and ophthalmopathy. Authors of the study amplified TCR beta CDR3 regions from RNA transcripts. Primed by the HTBI set, a first-round RT-PCR was run on the TCR CDR3. One entry per CDR3 protein results from TCRdb running MiXCR on the multiplex PCR reads. The data show 450,000 to 650,000 distinct CDR3 sequences, 12% to 15% seen once. What was sequenced was blood. The receptors derive from a woman between 18 and 29 years old with Graves' ophthalmopathy.

This clonotype was observed at least ten times. This rearrangement joins TRBV6-2 or TRBV6-3 to TRBJ2-1; TRBD1 matches at 7 bases. The germline V gene encodes CDR1 MNHEY and CDR2 SVGEGT. The CDR3 totals 16 residues. Trimming took 3 bases from V and 0 from J; bases not matched to a gene: 5. CDR3 DNA: TGTGCCAGCAGTTATTACAGGGGCATCTCCTACAATGAGCAGTTCTTC. Translation gives CASSYYRGISYNEQFF.

As regards this clonotype: The junction and the germline gene differ at one end; a read error may be behind it. The chain combines TRBV24-1 with TRBJ1-4; the D gene is possibly TRBD1 (6 bases). Germline loops: CDR1 KGHDR, CDR2 SFDVKD. This CDR3 region has 13 residues. The CDR3 region has the DNA TGTGCCACAAGGGCAGGGGCTAATGAAAAACTGGTTTTT. It specifies CATRAGANEKLVF.

The V gene is TRBV18, the J gene TRBJ2-3; D uncertain. The germline CDR1 and CDR2 sequences are KGHSH and LQKENI. V was shortened by 2 bases and J by 0 bases, with 12 bases between the two germline ends. CDR3 length: 16 amino acids. The CDR3 bases are TGTGCCAGCTCACCAGAGCCAGCAGCTAGCACAGATACGCAGTATTTT. Amino acids: CASSPEPAASTDTQYF. The full variable domain, rest sourced from reference TRBV18 and TRBJ2-3, is NAGVMQNPRHLVRRRGQEARLRCSPMKGHSHVYWYRQLPEEGLKFMVYLQKENIIDESGMPKERFSAEFPKEGPSILRIQQVVRGDSAAYFCASSPEPAASTDTQYFGPGTRLTVL.

This clonotype was seen ten or more times. The chain couples TRBV2 to TRBJ2-7; 10 nucleotides line up with TRBD1. Germline V CDR1 and CDR2: SNHLY, FYNNEI. With V trimmed by 4 bases and J by 3 bases, 9 bases remained unmatched. The CDR3 consists of 16 residues. DNA for the CDR3: TGTGCCAGCAGTGGACGGCGGACAGGGGGTAGCTACGAGCAGTACTTC. Protein sequence: CASSGRRTGGSYEQYF.

This clonotype has more than one count but fewer than ten. The rearrangement links TRBV7-2 to TRBJ1-2, with a weak D call TRBD1 (5 bases). The V and J ends lost 8 bases and 3 bases respectively, with 10 bases between them. There are 12 residues in the CDR3. The germline V gene encodes CDR1 SGHTA and CDR2 FQGNSA. This chain's CDR3 is CASEAGDYGYTF. The CDR3 region has the DNA TGTGCCAGCGAGGCGGGGGACTATGGCTACACCTTC.

J is TRBJ2-1 and V is TRBV2, with D possibly TRBD2 on 5 matching bases. Deletions cut 6 bases from V and 10 bases from J, with 19 bases between. Looked up from germline, CDR1 is SNHLY and CDR2 is FYNNEI. The CDR3 sequence is 14 residues long. The CDR3: CASSRSSLVQEQFF. The CDR3 DNA reads as TGTGCCAGCAGCCGTTCGTCACTAGTCCAGGAGCAGTTCTTC.

This rearrangement joins TRBV5-8 to TRBJ2-3; the D gene is possibly TRBD1 (7 bases). CDR3 size: 16 residues. The V end lost 5 bases, the J end lost 5 bases, and 21 bases lay between the germline ends. Germline CDR1 SGHTS, CDR2 YDEGEE. The CDR3 here is CASSEGAGRREDTQYF. In DNA, the CDR3 is TGTGCCAGCAGTGAGGGGGCGGGAAGGAGAGAAGATACGCAGTATTTT.

This chain uses TRBV7-2 with TRBJ1-6, with 8 bases matching TRBD1. Germline CDR1 is SGHTA and CDR2 is FQGNSA. Trimming at V came to 3 bases and at J to 7 bases, leaving 8 bases not matched to a gene. The CDR3 loop spans 16 amino acids. This CDR3 is CASSFFEQGGNSPLHF. As DNA, the CDR3 is TGTGCCAGCAGCTTTTTTGAACAGGGGGGGAATTCACCCCTCCACTTT.

This clonotype was picked up many times. CDR3 DNA sequence: TGTGCCATCAGTCCATCGGGCAGCCCTGAAGCTTTCTTT. It is translated as CAISPSGSPEAFF. The chain links TRBV10-3 to TRBJ1-1, with D uncertain. Germline V gives CDR1 ENHRY, CDR2 SYGVKD. The CDR3 is 13 residues long. The V gene lost 5 bases and the J gene lost 6 bases, with 13 bases spanning the gap.

The chain has TRBV7-6 and TRBJ1-3; 7 bases agree with TRBD1. J gave up 1 base and V 5 bases, and 11 bases lay outside the gene matches. CDR3 length equals 17 residues. Germline CDR1 and CDR2: SGHVS and FNYEAQ. This chain's CDR3 is CASSPARTGLSGNTIYF. The CDR3 nucleotides are TGTGCCAGCAGCCCTGCAAGGACAGGATTGTCTGGAAACACCATATATTTT. Together with reference TRBV7-6 and TRBJ1-3, the CDR3 gives the full variable domain: GAGVSQSPRYKVTKRGQDVALRCDPISGHVSLYWYRQALGQGPEFLTYFNYEAQQDKSGLPNDRFSAERPEGSISTLTIQRTEQRDSAMYRCASSPARTGLSGNTIYFGEGSWLTVV.